Each of the 20 T cell receptor beta chains below was sequenced from the same sample in a study of OX40 agonist ivuxolimab in advanced cancers. Clones were sequenced by immunoSEQ multiplex PCR, and TCRdb holds only the in-frame ones, with some missing. This table holds about 60,000 clones, about 86% found once. Sample: CD4+ or CD8+ T cells sorted from blood, taken in a trial of the OX40 agonist ivuxolimab. These receptors were obtained from an adult with an advanced solid tumor such as melanoma, head and neck, liver or kidney cancer.

This clone occurred a few times. The chain links TRBV15 to TRBJ1-1; D is unresolved. Germline values: CDR1 LNHNV, CDR2 YYDKDF (reference sequence). V was shortened by 0 bases and J by 2 bases, with 1 base between the two germline ends. The CDR3 spans 12 residues. The CDR3 sequence is CATSRDNTEAFF. CDR3 bases: TGTGCCACCAGCAGAGATAACACTGAAGCTTTCTTT.

This clone was seen repeatedly, ten times or more. This specimen includes other DNA sequences encoding the same CDR3. The chain couples TRBV19 to TRBJ2-7; TRBD2 might be the D (6 bases). Trimming cost V 3 bases and J 2 bases, with 8 bases left between them. This CDR3 is 13 amino acids long. Germline CDR1 and CDR2: LNHDA and SQIVND (reference sequence). The CDR3 spells CASSIGGAYEQYF. The CDR3 coding sequence is TGTGCCAGTAGTATCGGAGGGGCCTACGAGCAGTACTTC.

This clone was found once. The chain couples TRBV7-3 to TRBJ1-1, with 11 bases matching TRBD1. CDR1 and CDR2 from the germline V gene are SGHTA and FQGTGA. V shed 2 bases, J shed 6 bases, and the junction held 8 bases outside the gene matches. This CDR3 contains 16 residues. The CDR3 nucleotides read TGTGCCAGCAGCTTAGCCCCCGGACAGGGGGCCTCTGAAGCTTTCTTT. Protein sequence: CASSLAPGQGASEAFF.

This chain's CDR3 is CASSLEIALMGNEQFF. CDR3 DNA: TGCGCCAGCAGCTTGGAGATAGCGTTAATGGGAAATGAGCAGTTCTTC. The chain recombines TRBV5-1 with TRBJ2-1, with D tentatively TRBD2 (5 bases). Germline V CDR1 and CDR2: SGHRS, YFSETQ. The CDR3 is 16 residues long. V lost 0 bases to trimming and J lost 7 bases, with 17 bases between them.

This clone turned up a few times. The rearrangement uses TRBV4-1 and TRBJ1-5, with D perhaps matching TRBD1 (5 bases). Germline CDR1 reads MGHRA; CDR2 reads YSYEKL. Trimming left V 0 bases short and J 7 bases short, with 7 bases between. This CDR3 region has 13 residues. CDR3 loop: CASSQDGGQPQHF. Here the CDR3 DNA reads TGCGCCAGCAGCCAAGATGGGGGACAGCCCCAGCATTTT.

The chain joins TRBV6-5 to TRBJ1-2; D is ambiguous. CDR3 length equals 15 residues. In germline, CDR1 is MNHEY, CDR2 SVGAGI. Trimming stripped 7 bases from V and 5 bases from J, with 20 bases between. The CDR3 loop reads CASTTWGGSVYGYTF. The CDR3 bases are TGTGCCAGCACCACCTGGGGAGGGAGTGTATATGGCTACACCTTC.

V usage is TRBV11-3 and J usage is TRBJ2-1, with TRBD2 matching 11 bases. The CDR3 totals 18 residues. The germline V gene encodes CDR1 SGHNT and CDR2 YENEEA. The J segment lost 4 bases and the V segment lost 5 bases, leaving 13 bases of the junction unmatched. In DNA form, the CDR3 reads TGTGCCAGCAGCGATAGGTCCTATAGCGGGGGGGCGTACAATGAGCAGTTCTTC. Translation: CASSDRSYSGGAYNEQFF.

This clone was counted between two and nine times. Other nucleotide sequences from this sample produce the same CDR3. The CDR3 region has the DNA TGTGCCAGCAGTTTAGGCGGCCTTCCTTACGAGCAGTACTTC. This translates into CASSLGGLPYEQYF. This sequence joins TRBV27 and TRBJ2-7, with D hard to call. The CDR3 sequence is 14 residues long. Germline values: CDR1 MNHEY, CDR2 SMNVEV (reference sequence). Between the trimmed V and J ends, which lost 2 bases and 4 bases, there was a span of 12 bases.

The rearrangement uses TRBV2 and TRBJ2-3, with D perhaps matching TRBD1 or TRBD2 (6 bases each). From germline, CDR1 is SNHLY and CDR2 FYNNEI. The CDR3 extends over 15 amino acids. V was trimmed by 4 bases and J by 6 bases, leaving 17 bases between them. In DNA form, the CDR3 reads TGTGCCAGCAGTGGCGGGACAAGGGCTTGGGATACGCAGTATTTT. It specifies CASSGGTRAWDTQYF.

This clone was observed at least ten times. The CDR3 DNA sequence: TGTGCCAGCAGCTTGCTACAGGGCACCACCGGGGAGCTGTTTTTT. Protein: CASSLLQGTTGELFF. This sequence joins TRBV5-8 and TRBJ2-2; a weak D match, TRBD1 (6 bases). V dropped 1 base and J dropped 4 bases, with 11 bases sitting between them. The CDR3 consists of 15 residues. Germline V gene lookup returns CDR1 SGHTS and CDR2 YDEGEE.

This clone was detected once. The chain couples TRBV19 to TRBJ2-5; the D is unclear. The CDR3 runs 13 residues. Deletions cut 5 bases from V and 1 base from J, with 8 bases between. Germline CDR1 LNHDA, CDR2 SQIVND (reference sequence). CDR3 residues: CASSPSAQETQYF. The CDR3 DNA sequence: TGTGCCAGTAGTCCGTCAGCCCAAGAGACCCAGTACTTC. Full variable domain (rest looked up from reference TRBV19 and TRBJ2-5): DGGITQSPKYLFRKEGQNVTLSCEQNLNHDAMYWYRQDPGQGLRLIYYSQIVNDFQKGDIAEGYSVSREKKESFPLTVTSAQKNPTAFYLCASSPSAQETQYFGPGTRLLVL.

As to this clone: This sample includes further DNA sequences coding for the same CDR3. This chain connects TRBV2 to TRBJ2-5; possible D gene TRBD2, 6 bases. Trimming took 5 bases from V and 5 from J, leaving 18 bases between them. The length of the CDR3 is 15 residues. Germline lookup yields CDR1 SNHLY and CDR2 FYNNEI. In DNA, the CDR3 is TGTGCCAGCAGTTCCCCGGGCGGGGACCGGGAGACCCAGTACTTC. Its protein is CASSSPGGDRETQYF.

This clone is labeled as medium-sized. The chain employs TRBV5-6 and TRBJ2-7, with D possibly being TRBD2 (6 bases). Germline CDR1 reads SGHDT; CDR2 reads YYEEEE. V lost 0 bases and J lost 3, with 19 bases in between. The length of the CDR3 is 17 residues. CDR3 residues: CASSLGLPGVGFYEQYF. CDR3 coding DNA: TGTGCCAGCAGCTTGGGTCTTCCGGGAGTGGGGTTCTACGAGCAGTACTTC.

The V call is TRBV6-4, the J call TRBJ2-1; 10 nucleotides line up with TRBD2. The germline CDR1 and CDR2 sequences are MRHNA and SNTAGT. This CDR3 comprises 15 residues. V trimming: 6 bases; J trimming: 4 bases; junction bases outside the gene matches: 6. The CDR3 here is CASSPKGLAYNEQFF. For the CDR3, the DNA is TGTGCCAGCAGCCCCAAGGGACTAGCGTACAATGAGCAGTTCTTC.

This rearrangement joins TRBV29-1 to TRBJ2-7, with a possible D match to TRBD1 (6 bases). The CDR3 is made up of 12 amino acids. Germline V gene data show CDR1 as SQVTM and CDR2 as ANQGSEA. The ends were cut back, 7 bases at V and 0 bases at J, with 10 bases in the middle. CDR3 sequence (DNA): TGCAGCGGAACGACAGGCTCCTACGAGCAGTACTTC. This gives the protein CSGTTGSYEQYF.

The chain couples TRBV6-1 to TRBJ2-1; the match to TRBD2 covers 11 bases. The CDR3 has 15 amino acids. J gave up 7 bases and V 6 bases, and 8 bases lay outside the gene matches. The V gene's germline CDR1 is MNHNS and CDR2 SASEGT. The CDR3 loop is CASSPPGLADNEQFF. The CDR3 DNA sequence: TGTGCCAGCAGCCCGCCGGGACTAGCGGATAATGAGCAGTTCTTC.

CDR3 nucleotide sequence: TGTGCCAGCAGCTGGGGACAGGGGAACACCGGGGAGCTGTTTTTT. Residues: CASSWGQGNTGELFF. The chain is built from TRBV5-6 and TRBJ2-2, with TRBD1 identical over 9 bases. Germline trimming cut 3 bases from V and 1 base from J; bases unmatched to any gene: 1. CDR3 size: 15 residues. CDR1 is SGHDT and CDR2 is YYEEEE in the germline V gene.

The table lists this clone with a few counts. The conserved final phenylalanine or tryptophan is absent from the CDR3, which likely points to a read error. The chain couples TRBV11-2 to TRBJ1-6; 8 nucleotides align to TRBD1. V trimming: 6 bases; J trimming: 10 bases; junction bases outside the gene matches: 5. The CDR3 extends over 13 amino acids. The germline V gene encodes CDR1 SGHAT and CDR2 FQNNGV. CDR3 amino acids: CASRTGAWSPLHL. The CDR3 DNA reads TGTGCCAGCAGGACAGGGGCTTGGTCACCCCTCCACCTT.

CDR3 in amino acids: CASSPTDGYEQYF. In DNA, the CDR3 is TGTGCCAGCAGCCCAACGGACGGCTACGAGCAGTACTTC. The chain recombines TRBV11-3 with TRBJ2-7; no definite D call. The CDR3 runs to 13 residues. Trimming took 5 bases from V and 3 from J, leaving 11 bases between them. CDR1 is SGHNT, CDR2 YENEEA, per germline.

In this sample, this clone turned up once. This rearrangement joins TRBV5-3 to TRBJ1-5; no clear D gene. TRBV5-3 has ORF status, its function being uncertain. V lost 3 bases to trimming and J lost 3 bases, with 16 bases between them. The CDR3 has 16 residues. The CDR3 sequence: CARSYIYGPINQPQHF. The CDR3 nucleotides are TGTGCCAGAAGCTACATTTATGGACCGATCAATCAGCCCCAGCATTTT.